One and the same sample provided the 26 T cell receptor beta chains below, sequenced in a study of blood T cell repertoires in COVID-19. Some clones are missing from TCRdb's copy, which holds only in-frame ones; the method was immunoSEQ multiplex PCR. In the table there are roughly 200,000 clones, almost 85% of which are singletons. Sequencing input: peripheral blood. All receptors derive from a woman aged 70 to 79 with active or convalescent COVID-19.

The V and J genes are TRBV9 and TRBJ1-2; 11 nucleotides match TRBD1. This CDR3 contains 16 residues. J lost 4 bases, V lost 3 bases, and 8 bases had no gene match. CDR1 is SGDLS and CDR2 is YYNGEE in the germline V gene. DNA for the CDR3: TGTGCCAGCAGCGCCAGGACAGGGGGCGCCGGCTATGGCTACACCTTC. Its protein product is CASSARTGGAGYGYTF. Supplemented by reference TRBV9 and TRBJ1-2, the full variable domain reads DSGVTQTPKHLITATGQRVTLRCSPRSGDLSVYWYQQSLDQGLQFLIQYYNGEERAKGNILERFSAQQFPDLHSELNLSSLELGDSALYFCASSARTGGAGYGYTFGSGTRLTVV.

In regard to this clone: Distinct nucleotide sequences in the sample also encode this CDR3. This sequence joins TRBV28 and TRBJ1-2; D is uncertain. Trimming took 5 bases from V and 4 from J, leaving 5 bases between them. The germline CDR1 and CDR2 sequences are MDHEN and SYDVKM. The CDR3 runs to 11 residues. The CDR3 DNA reads as TGTGCCAGCAGTCGAGGCTATGGCTACACCTTC. Translated: CASSRGYGYTF.

The V gene is TRBV7-9, the J gene TRBJ2-7, with a tentative D call TRBD2 (5 bases). CDR3 length: 16 residues. Trimming removed 0 bases at V and 6 bases at J, with 18 bases between. The germline V gene has CDR1 SEHNR and CDR2 FQNEAQ (reference sequence). CDR3 residues: CASSLARAARAAEQYF. CDR3 DNA: TGTGCCAGCAGCTTAGCGAGGGCGGCGCGGGCCGCCGAGCAGTACTTC.

The CDR3 reads CASQSGGAPSEKLFF. The CDR3 nucleotides are TGTGCCAGCCAATCAGGGGGCGCGCCCTCTGAAAAACTGTTTTTT. The chain uses TRBV28 and TRBJ1-4; 8 bases agree with TRBD1. Germline CDR1 and CDR2: MDHEN and SYDVKM. The V gene end was trimmed by 8 bases and the J gene end by 7 bases; junction bases not matched to a gene: 12. The CDR3 spans 15 residues.

The chain carries TRBV6-1 and TRBJ1-4, with D perhaps matching TRBD1 (5 bases). The CDR3 contains 15 residues. The germline gives CDR1 MNHNS, CDR2 SASEGT. The germline V and J ends were trimmed by 2 bases and 7 bases, with 14 bases remaining between them. The CDR3 sequence is CASSEYGGRVEKLFF. The CDR3 DNA sequence: TGTGCCAGCAGTGAATACGGGGGAAGAGTTGAAAAACTGTTTTTT.

The rearrangement uses TRBV5-6 and TRBJ2-3, with D maybe TRBD1 (6 bases). Trimming took off 6 bases at V and 2 bases at J, with 10 bases between the two ends. Germline values: CDR1 SGHDT, CDR2 YYEEEE. This CDR3 comprises 13 residues. Here the CDR3 reads CASIRTDTDTQYF. Here the CDR3 DNA reads TGTGCCAGCATCCGGACAGACACAGATACGCAGTATTTT.

The rearrangement uses TRBV3-1 (or the pseudogene TRBV3-2) and TRBJ2-1; weak D call: TRBD2 (6 bases). The CDR3 runs to 13 residues. The germline V and J ends were trimmed by 1 base and 9 bases, with 10 bases remaining between them. Germline CDR1 and CDR2: LGHDT and YNNKEL (reference sequence). CDR3 region: CASSQARDFEQFF. The DNA for the CDR3 is TGTGCCAGCAGCCAAGCCCGGGACTTTGAGCAGTTCTTC.

The genes are TRBV5-5 and TRBJ2-2; 7 bases match TRBD2. The V gene's germline CDR1 is SGHKS and CDR2 YYEKEE (reference sequence). The CDR3 runs 16 residues. Germline trimming cut 3 bases from V and 1 base from J; bases unmatched to any gene: 6. CDR3 sequence reads: CASSSSGAGNTGELFF. The CDR3 DNA follows: TGTGCCAGCAGCTCGAGCGGGGCCGGGAACACCGGGGAGCTGTTTTTT.

This clone was found once. The chain carries TRBV19 and TRBJ2-5, with D perhaps TRBD1 (6 bases). The CDR3 consists of 18 residues. CDR1 and CDR2 (germline): LNHDA, SQIVND (reference sequence). V was clipped by 5 bases and J by 1 base, with 23 bases between them. This CDR3 is CASSGGWARRGSQETQYF. The DNA for the CDR3 is TGTGCCAGTAGTGGGGGCTGGGCCCGACGCGGGTCCCAAGAGACCCAGTACTTC.

The V call is TRBV4-1, the J call TRBJ1-5; D gene uncertain. The CDR3 contains 14 residues. V was pared by 1 base and J by 6 bases, with 10 bases between. Germline assignment: CDR1 MGHRA and CDR2 YSYEKL. DNA for the CDR3: TGCGCCAGCAGCCAAGTGATTGGGAGTCAGCCCCAGCATTTT. It specifies CASSQVIGSQPQHF.

V and J are TRBV5-1 and TRBJ2-5; weak D call: TRBD2 (7 bases). The germline gives CDR1 SGHRS, CDR2 YFSETQ. This CDR3 contains 14 residues. V was pared by 7 bases and J by 4 bases, with 17 bases between. The CDR3 sequence is CASFPPGGGETQYF. The CDR3 DNA sequence: TGCGCCAGCTTTCCGCCGGGGGGCGGAGAGACCCAGTACTTC.

V and J are TRBV18 and TRBJ2-1; 11 bases are shared with TRBD1. This CDR3 has 17 residues. V gave up 3 bases and J gave up 7 bases; unmatched junction bases: 11. Germline CDR1 and CDR2: KGHSH and LQKENI. The DNA of the CDR3 is TGTGCCAGCTCACCGGCTTTACTCGGGACAGGGGGGAATGAGCAGTTCTTC. As protein: CASSPALLGTGGNEQFF.

The chain links TRBV11-2 to TRBJ1-1; 8 bases fit TRBD1. CDR3 length equals 15 residues. Germline-derived CDR1 and CDR2 are SGHAT and FQNNGV. The ends lost 5 bases at V and 11 bases at J; junction bases unmatched: 16. Here the CDR3 reads CASSPALGDRSVAFF. The CDR3 DNA is TGTGCCAGCAGCCCCGCCCTCGGGGACAGGTCCGTGGCTTTCTTT.

V is TRBV19 and J is TRBJ1-5, with D maybe TRBD1 (6 bases). Germline lookup yields CDR1 LNHDA and CDR2 SQIVND (reference sequence). This CDR3 spans 15 amino acids. V was pared by 0 bases and J by 6 bases, with 12 bases between. The CDR3 DNA reads TGTGCCAGTAGTATAGATACAGGGCTCGTTCAGCCCCAGCATTTT. Its protein product is CASSIDTGLVQPQHF.

As to this clone: At one boundary the junction diverges from the germline segment, which might be a read error. V is TRBV7-2 and J is TRBJ1-2; D is perhaps TRBD1 (5 bases). Germline V gene sequence: CDR1 SGHTA, CDR2 FQGNSA. The CDR3 is made up of 14 amino acids. CDR3 bases: TGTGCCAGCAGCTTAGAACGGGGGAACTACGGCTACACCTTC. Translating it yields CASSLERGNYGYTF.

This clone was found a few times. The chain combines TRBV30 with TRBJ1-5; D remains unclear. The CDR3 contains 13 residues. The V end lost 1 base, the J end lost 0 bases, and 4 bases lay between the germline ends. The germline V gene encodes CDR1 GTSNPN and CDR2 SVGIG (reference sequence). As DNA, the CDR3 is TGTGCCTGGAGTGGGCATAGCAATCAGCCCCAGCATTTT. As protein: CAWSGHSNQPQHF.

The chain has TRBV7-6 and TRBJ2-6; 14 bases are shared with TRBD2. After removal of 2 bases from V and 2 bases from J, the junction contained 11 bases not matched to a gene. Per germline, CDR1 SGHVS and CDR2 FNYEAQ. This CDR3 region has 21 residues. The CDR3 DNA reads as TGTGCCAGCAGCTTACCCGCTCACCCGACTAGCGGGAGGGCTGGGGCCAACGTCCTGACTTTC. It codes for CASSLPAHPTSGRAGANVLTF.

The V and J genes are TRBV28 and TRBJ2-1; 10 bases match TRBD2. V shed 6 bases and J 9 bases; nucleotides not matched to a gene: 14. This CDR3 has 16 amino acids. Germline V lookup: CDR1 MDHEN, CDR2 SYDVKM. This CDR3 is CASSRDLSGRKAEQFF. In DNA form, the CDR3 reads TGTGCCAGCAGCCGGGACCTTAGCGGGAGGAAGGCTGAGCAGTTCTTC.

The chain employs TRBV19 and TRBJ2-1; 15 bases are a match to TRBD2. Germline CDR1 is LNHDA and CDR2 is SQIVND (reference sequence). CDR3 length: 19 amino acids. The junction had 11 bases not matched to a gene; V was cut back by 0 bases and J by 8 bases. The CDR3 sequence: CASSIDAPGLAGGRDEQFF. The CDR3 bases are TGTGCCAGTAGTATAGACGCCCCGGGACTAGCGGGAGGTAGAGATGAGCAGTTCTTC.

The chain carries TRBV27 and TRBJ2-7, with TRBD1 matching 7 bases. Germline CDR1 and CDR2: MNHEY and SMNVEV (reference sequence). This CDR3 contains 16 residues. With V trimmed by 1 base and J by 3 bases, 9 bases remained unmatched. The CDR3 DNA follows: TGTGCCAGCAGTTTATGGGGGACAGAAGCAAACTACGAGCAGTACTTC. Amino acids: CASSLWGTEANYEQYF.

The rearrangement links TRBV19 to TRBJ1-2; TRBD1 matches 9 bases. The germline V gene has CDR1 LNHDA and CDR2 SQIVND (reference sequence). V lost 5 bases, J lost 3 bases, and 7 bases stayed unmatched. This CDR3 contains 15 residues. The CDR3 loop reads CASSPGQGNDYGYTF. The CDR3 DNA reads as TGTGCCAGTAGTCCGGGACAGGGTAATGACTATGGCTACACCTTC. The full variable domain, rest sourced from reference TRBV19 and TRBJ1-2, is DGGITQSPKYLFRKEGQNVTLSCEQNLNHDAMYWYRQDPGQGLRLIYYSQIVNDFQKGDIAEGYSVSREKKESFPLTVTSAQKNPTAFYLCASSPGQGNDYGYTFGSGTRLTVV.

V is TRBV28 and J is TRBJ2-5; TRBD2 might be the D (6 bases). CDR1 is MDHEN, CDR2 SYDVKM, per germline. The CDR3 is 16 residues long. V shed 7 bases and J shed 4 bases, with 22 bases lying between them. The CDR3 DNA follows: TGTGCCAGCAACCTTCAGGGTGTTGGGGGAGGAGAGACCCAGTACTTC. Translating gives CASNLQGVGGGETQYF.

In this sample, this clone turned up once. The chain uses TRBV7-9 and TRBJ2-5, with D possibly matching TRBD1 (6 bases). V dropped 6 bases and J dropped 10 bases, with 21 bases sitting between them. This CDR3 is 14 amino acids long. Germline V CDR1 and CDR2: SEHNR, FQNEAQ (reference sequence). CDR3 coding DNA: TGTGCCAGCAGTTTACTGACAGGTGGAACCGACCAGTACTTC. Encoded protein: CASSLLTGGTDQYF. Full variable domain (outside the CDR3, taken from reference TRBV7-9 and TRBJ2-5): DTGVSQNPRHKITKRGQNVTFRCDPISEHNRLYWYRQTLGQGPEFLTYFQNEAQLEKSRLLSDRFSAERPKGSFSTLEIQRTEQGDSAMYLCASSLLTGGTDQYFGPGTRLLVL.

The chain couples TRBV10-3 to TRBJ2-2, with a tentative D call TRBD1 (6 bases). V lost 4 bases, J lost 4 bases, and 25 bases lay in between. Germline CDR1 reads ENHRY; CDR2 reads SYGVKD. The CDR3 runs 19 residues. CDR3 sequence: CAISGSRAEIGGRTGELFF. CDR3 nucleotide sequence: TGTGCCATCAGTGGATCGAGGGCCGAAATAGGGGGACGCACCGGGGAGCTGTTTTTT.

The gene calls are TRBV19 and TRBJ2-5; possibly TRBD2 for D (5 bases). CDR3 length: 16 residues. Germline lookup yields CDR1 LNHDA and CDR2 SQIVND (reference sequence). V shed 1 base and J shed 5 bases, with 17 bases lying between them. CDR3 region: CASSIGTGLAEETQYF. The CDR3 DNA reads as TGTGCCAGTAGTATAGGGACTGGGTTAGCTGAGGAGACCCAGTACTTC.

This clone showed up just a few times. The J gene is TRBJ2-7, the V gene TRBV3-1 (or the pseudogene TRBV3-2); maybe TRBD1 (5 bases). The CDR3 covers 14 residues. Germline V lookup: CDR1 LGHDT, CDR2 YNNKEL (reference sequence). Between the trimmed V and J ends, which lost 4 bases and 6 bases, there was a span of 16 bases. CDR3 residues: CASSLGHSKVEQYF. The CDR3 nucleotides are TGTGCCAGCAGCCTAGGACACTCCAAGGTCGAGCAGTACTTC.